The clone carrying this T cell receptor (beta chain) was counted between two and nine times. Its antigen remains unknown. A junction end diverges from the germline sequence, so it may reflect a read error. Assay: immunoSEQ multiplex PCR; the TCRdb copy retains only in-frame clones and omits some. The sample consists of approximately 140,000 clones, more than 80% of them appearing once. The sample comes from a study of T cell responses to AZD1222 COVID-19 vaccine. Study results and limitations: Sampling that yielded the repertoires occurred only after the peak T cell response. Regions 160-218 and 743-854 dominated among vaccine-associated CD4 TCRs spanning spike.

Germline assignment: CDR1 MNHNS and CDR2 SASEGT. This CDR3 region has 15 residues. This sequence originates from an adult in good health. The chain uses TRBV6-1 and TRBJ2-1, with D perhaps matching TRBD1 (6 bases). The material sequenced was peripheral blood, taken on day 0 of MenACWY control vaccination. The CDR3 here is CASREGGRGHNEQFF. The CDR3 bases are TGTGCCAGCAGGGAAGGGGGAAGGGGACACAATGAGCAGTTCTTC.